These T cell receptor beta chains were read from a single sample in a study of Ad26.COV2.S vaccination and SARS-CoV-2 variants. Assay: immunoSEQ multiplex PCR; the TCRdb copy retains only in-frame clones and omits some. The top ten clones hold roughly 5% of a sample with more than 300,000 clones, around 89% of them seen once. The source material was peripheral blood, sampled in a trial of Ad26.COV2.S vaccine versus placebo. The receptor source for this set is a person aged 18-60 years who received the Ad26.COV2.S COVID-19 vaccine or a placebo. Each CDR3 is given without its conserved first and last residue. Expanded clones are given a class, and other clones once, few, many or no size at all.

CDR3: ASSLVAGATNEQF; size: .; J: TRBJ2-1; length: 13; V: TRBV27
CDR3: SVLIGNQPQH; size: .; J: TRBJ1-5; length: 10; V: TRBV29-1
CDR3: ASSPSGDTSGANVLT; size: .; J: TRBJ2-6; length: 15; V: TRBV4-1
CDR3: ASGLATGTSVPGELF; size: .; J: TRBJ2-2; length: 15; V: TRBV12-5
CDR3: ASRETDRANYGYT; size: .; J: TRBJ1-2; length: 13; V: TRBV19
CDR3: ASSQEARRNEKLF; size: .; J: TRBJ1-4; length: 13; V: TRBV4-1
CDR3: ASSQDATNEKLF; size: .; J: TRBJ1-4; length: 12; V: TRBV3-1/TRBV3-2
CDR3: ASSFTGRSEKLF; size: .; J: TRBJ1-4; length: 12; V: TRBV7-6
CDR3: ATSPGGVEAF; size: .; J: TRBJ1-1; length: 10; V: TRBV24-1
CDR3: ASRGLGSGQETQY; size: .; J: TRBJ2-5; length: 13; V: TRBV6-5
CDR3: ATSDAERGGTGELF; size: .; J: TRBJ2-2; length: 14; V: TRBV24-1
CDR3: ASRLRSGWGELF; size: .; J: TRBJ2-2; length: 12; V: TRBV19
CDR3: ASSPKRDNTYEQY; size: .; J: TRBJ2-7; length: 13; V: TRBV7-8
CDR3: ASSLRGVQPQH; size: .; J: TRBJ1-5; length: 11; V: TRBV12-3/TRBV12-4
CDR3: ASSFPPGMNTEAF; size: .; J: TRBJ1-1; length: 13; V: TRBV7-2
CDR3: ASSDRTYEQY; size: many; J: TRBJ2-7; length: 10; V: TRBV6-1
CDR3: ASSTLMGESTYEQY; size: .; J: TRBJ2-7; length: 14; V: TRBV19
CDR3: ASRIRGRSYGYT; size: .; J: TRBJ1-2; length: 12; V: TRBV6-5
CDR3: AWSGEGGYT; size: few; J: TRBJ1-2; length: 9; V: TRBV30
CDR3: ASNPTPQGRYGYT; size: .; J: TRBJ1-2; length: 13; V: TRBV6-5
CDR3: ASSDNDRYTEAF; size: .; J: TRBJ1-1; length: 12; V: TRBV2
CDR3: ASSEVGRGYYGYT; size: once; J: TRBJ1-2; length: 13; V: TRBV6-1